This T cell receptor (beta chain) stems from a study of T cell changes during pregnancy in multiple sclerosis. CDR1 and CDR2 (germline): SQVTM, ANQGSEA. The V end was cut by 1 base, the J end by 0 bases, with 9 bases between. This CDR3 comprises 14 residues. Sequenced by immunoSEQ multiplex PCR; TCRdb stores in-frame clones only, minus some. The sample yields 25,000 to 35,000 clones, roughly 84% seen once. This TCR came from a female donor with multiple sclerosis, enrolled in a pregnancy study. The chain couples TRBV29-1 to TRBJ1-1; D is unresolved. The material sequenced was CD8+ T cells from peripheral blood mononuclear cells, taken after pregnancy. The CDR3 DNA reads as TGCAGCGTTGAAGGGGAGGGCTTGAACACTGAAGCTTTCTTT. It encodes CSVEGEGLNTEAFF.